The TCR beta chain described here comes from a study of blood T cell repertoires in COVID-19. Assay: immunoSEQ multiplex PCR; the TCRdb copy retains only in-frame clones and omits some. The table includes tens of thousands of clones, roughly 84% detected once. The receptor's source is a woman of 80 years or more with acute or convalescent COVID-19. The sample taken for sequencing was peripheral blood.

The CDR3 protein is CASSYSTSGELFF. For the CDR3, the DNA is TGTGCCAGCAGTTACTCTACTAGCGGGGAGCTGTTTTTT. The chain links TRBV6-6 to TRBJ2-2; weak D call: TRBD2 (5 bases). Per the germline V gene, CDR1 is MNHNY and CDR2 is SVGAGI (reference sequence). This CDR3 has 13 amino acids. Deletions cut 0 bases from V and 7 bases from J, with 6 bases between.